The clone carrying this T cell receptor beta chain was recorded a few times. The antigen remains undetermined. Each sample used at least 6 million PBMCs. CDR3 length: 15 amino acids. The V gene's germline CDR1 is MNHEY and CDR2 SMNVEV (reference sequence). The V gene lost 4 bases and the J gene lost 0 bases, with 12 bases spanning the gap. Through a sample-barcoded 5' primer and a J-beta primer mix, a second PCR was run for roughly 6 to 12 cycles. TCRdb called the 5' RACE reads again in MiXCR, with one record for every CDR3 protein. The sample holds 800,000 to 950,000 distinct CDR3 sequences, about 34% seen once. These data originate in a study of blood T cells in healthy people across ages. Broader study findings: Because donor CMV status was unknown, expanded clonotype changes were possibly confounded.

V gene TRBV27 combines with J gene TRBJ2-5; D perhaps matches TRBD2 (5 bases). This clonotype originated in a man aged 18 to 30 in good health. Material: blood. The CDR3: CASSSGRGYQETQYF. The DNA of the CDR3 is TGTGCCAGCAGTTCTGGGCGCGGGTACCAAGAGACCCAGTACTTC.